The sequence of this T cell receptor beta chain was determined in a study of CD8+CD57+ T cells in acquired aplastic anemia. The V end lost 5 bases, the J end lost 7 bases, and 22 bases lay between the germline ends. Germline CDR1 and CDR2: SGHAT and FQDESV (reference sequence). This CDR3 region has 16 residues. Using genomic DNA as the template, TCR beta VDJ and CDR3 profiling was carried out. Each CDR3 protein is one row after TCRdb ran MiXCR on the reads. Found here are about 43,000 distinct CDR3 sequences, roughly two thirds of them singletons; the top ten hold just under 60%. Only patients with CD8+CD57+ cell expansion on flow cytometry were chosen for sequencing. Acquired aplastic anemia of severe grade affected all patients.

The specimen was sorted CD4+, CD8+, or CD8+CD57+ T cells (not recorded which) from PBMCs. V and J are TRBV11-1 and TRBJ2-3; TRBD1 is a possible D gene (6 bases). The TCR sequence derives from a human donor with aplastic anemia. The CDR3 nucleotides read TGTGCCAGCAGCCCACAAACCCAGGGGCTGGGGTATACGCAGTATTTT. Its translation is CASSPQTQGLGYTQYF.